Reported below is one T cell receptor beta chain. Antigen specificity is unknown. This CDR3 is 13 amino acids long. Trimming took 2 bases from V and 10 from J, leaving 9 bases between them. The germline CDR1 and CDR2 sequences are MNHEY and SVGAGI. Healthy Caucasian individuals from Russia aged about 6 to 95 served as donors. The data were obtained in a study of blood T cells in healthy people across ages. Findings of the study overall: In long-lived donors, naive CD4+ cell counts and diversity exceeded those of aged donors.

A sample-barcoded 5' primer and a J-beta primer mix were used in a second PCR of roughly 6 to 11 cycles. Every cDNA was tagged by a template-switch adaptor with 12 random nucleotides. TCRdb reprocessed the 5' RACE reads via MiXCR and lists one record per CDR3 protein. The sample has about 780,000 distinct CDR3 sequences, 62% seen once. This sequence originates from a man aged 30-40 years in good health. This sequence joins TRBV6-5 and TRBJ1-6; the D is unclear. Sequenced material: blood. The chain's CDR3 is CASSYGSLSPLHF. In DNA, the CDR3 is TGTGCCAGCAGTTACGGGAGCCTATCACCCCTCCACTTT.